The 17 T cell receptor beta chains below come from one sample, sequenced in a study of blood T cell repertoires in COVID-19. Sequencing was performed with immunoSEQ multiplex PCR; in TCRdb, only in-frame clones are kept and a portion is missing. This sample yields over 90,000 clones, of which under 90% are seen a single time; roughly 3.5% belongs to the top ten. What was sequenced was peripheral blood. The receptors stem from a woman in her seventies with acute or convalescent COVID-19.

The sample holds one count of this clone. The chain uses TRBV7-6 and TRBJ1-5, with TRBD1 matching over 7 bases. Germline values: CDR1 SGHVS, CDR2 FNYEAQ. The CDR3 length is 16 residues. With V trimmed by 1 base and J by 2 bases, 5 bases remained unmatched. The CDR3 DNA follows: TGTGCCAGCAGCTTAGAGTACAGGGGAGGCAATCAGCCCCAGCATTTT. It specifies CASSLEYRGGNQPQHF. The variable domain in full, completed from reference TRBV7-6 and TRBJ1-5, reads GAGVSQSPRYKVTKRGQDVALRCDPISGHVSLYWYRQALGQGPEFLTYFNYEAQQDKSGLPNDRFSAERPEGSISTLTIQRTEQRDSAMYRCASSLEYRGGNQPQHFGDGTRLSIL.

The chain carries TRBV7-8 and TRBJ1-2, with TRBD1 matching 8 bases. Germline values: CDR1 SGHVS, CDR2 FQNEAQ. J was trimmed by 0 bases and V by 5 bases; bases with no gene match: 8. The CDR3 loop spans 16 amino acids. CDR3 in DNA: TGTGCCAGCAGCGCGGCCCAGGGGGCCCCTAACTATGGCTACACCTTC. Amino acids: CASSAAQGAPNYGYTF.

The chain employs TRBV28 and TRBJ2-3, with 7 bases fitting TRBD2. CDR3 size: 16 residues. The germline gives CDR1 MDHEN, CDR2 SYDVKM. The trim removed 7 bases at V and 2 bases at J, leaving 12 bases unmatched. Here the CDR3 DNA reads TGTGCCAGCAAGGGTCAACACGGGGGGTACACAGATACGCAGTATTTT. Residues: CASKGQHGGYTDTQYF.

The chain uses TRBV18 and TRBJ2-3, with D perhaps TRBD1 (5 bases). V lost 2 bases and J lost 6, with 15 bases in between. CDR3 length equals 15 residues. Germline CDR1 is KGHSH and CDR2 is LQKENI. The CDR3 region has the DNA TGTGCCAGCTCACCAAATCTTGGGGCCGCGGATACGCAGTATTTT. Translated, it gives CASSPNLGAADTQYF.

The sample holds one count of this clone. This sequence joins TRBV21-1 and TRBJ1-5; the table's D call, TRBD1, was not checked against the DNA. TRBV21-1 is shown as a pseudogene. The CDR3 is 16 residues long. The CDR3, as DNA: TGTGCCAGCAGCAAAAGATGCAGACATAGCAATCAGCCCCAGCATTTT. Translated, it gives CASSKRCRHSNQPQHF.

The rearrangement links TRBV12-3 or TRBV12-4 to TRBJ1-2; maybe TRBD1 (6 bases). This CDR3 comprises 13 residues. The germline V and J ends were trimmed by 6 bases and 8 bases, with 16 bases remaining between them. In DNA, the CDR3 is TGTGCCAGCAGACAAACAGGGACGGGAGGCTACACCTTC. Its translation: CASRQTGTGGYTF.

The rearrangement joins TRBV3-1 (or the pseudogene TRBV3-2) to TRBJ2-1, with D possibly TRBD1 on 5 matching bases. The CDR3 covers 16 residues. Deletions cut 0 bases from V and 8 bases from J, with 17 bases between. Germline CDR1 is LGHDT and CDR2 is YNNKEL (reference sequence). As DNA, the CDR3 is TGTGCCAGCAGCCAAGATCTGAGCGTACCCAGGGATGAGCAGTTCTTC. Translated: CASSQDLSVPRDEQFF.

This clone was recorded once. The rearrangement joins TRBV6-5 to TRBJ1-2, with D perhaps matching TRBD1 (6 bases). Per germline, CDR1 MNHEY and CDR2 SVGAGI. This CDR3 is 12 amino acids long. Trimming removed 6 bases from V and 12 bases from J, with 17 bases in between. CDR3 protein: CASSRAGGAHTF. For the CDR3, the DNA is TGTGCCAGCAGCCGAGCGGGGGGGGCTCACACCTTC.

V and J are TRBV5-5 and TRBJ1-6; 9 nucleotides line up with TRBD1. The CDR3 runs 16 residues. With V trimmed by 4 bases and J by 7 bases, 9 bases remained unmatched. Per germline, CDR1 SGHKS and CDR2 YYEKEE (reference sequence). CDR3 region: CASSRPGQGVNSPLHF. The CDR3 DNA reads TGTGCCAGCAGCCGACCGGGACAGGGTGTGAATTCACCCCTCCACTTT.

This clone was observed a few times. This sequence joins TRBV12-3 or TRBV12-4 and TRBJ2-1; 7 bases are a match to TRBD1. The J segment lost 5 bases and the V segment lost 6 bases, leaving 1 base of the junction unmatched. The CDR3 extends over 12 amino acids. CDR3 coding DNA: TGTGCCAGCAGGACAGGGAACAATGAGCAGTTCTTC. This codes for CASRTGNNEQFF.

This clone occurred a few times. In DNA, the CDR3 is TGCAGCGTTGAAGACCAGGGGTTAGGCTACACCTTC. Protein sequence: CSVEDQGLGYTF. The chain uses TRBV29-1 and TRBJ1-2, with a tentative D call TRBD1 (6 bases). The germline V and J ends were trimmed by 0 bases and 8 bases, with 10 bases remaining between them. Per the germline V gene, CDR1 is SQVTM and CDR2 is ANQGSEA. CDR3 length: 12 amino acids.

V gene TRBV6-4 combines with J gene TRBJ1-6; D possibly corresponds to TRBD1 (5 bases). Trimming removed 3 bases at V and 9 bases at J, with 12 bases between. The CDR3 runs to 14 residues. CDR1 MRHNA and CDR2 SNTAGT come from the germline V gene. CDR3 sequence: CASSERQGTSPLHF. The CDR3 coding sequence is TGTGCCAGCAGTGAGAGGCAGGGAACTTCACCCCTCCACTTT.

CDR3 in amino acids: CAWTPKGHGYTF. The CDR3 DNA is TGTGCCTGGACCCCAAAGGGGCATGGCTACACCTTC. The chain joins TRBV30 to TRBJ1-2, with D perhaps TRBD1 (5 bases). The CDR3 runs to 12 residues. Germline V gives CDR1 GTSNPN, CDR2 SVGIG (reference sequence). The V end lost 4 bases, the J end lost 6 bases, and 12 bases lay between the germline ends. The variable domain in full, completed from reference TRBV30 and TRBJ1-2, reads SQTIHQWPATLVQPVGSPLSLECTVEGTSNPNLYWYRQAAGRGLQLLFYSVGIGQISSEVPQNLSASRPQDRQFILSSKKLLLSDSGFYLCAWTPKGHGYTFGSGTRLTVV.

This clone was seen a handful of times. The CDR3 nucleotides are TGTGCCAGCAGTCCACCGGGATATAATCAGCCCCAGCATTTT. Protein: CASSPPGYNQPQHF. The chain combines TRBV2 with TRBJ1-5; D remains ambiguous. Germline CDR1 and CDR2: SNHLY and FYNNEI. This CDR3 is 14 amino acids long. V was cut by 5 bases and J by 4 bases, with 12 bases left in between.

The chain is built from TRBV28 and TRBJ1-2; 7 bases are shared with TRBD1. Germline V gene lookup returns CDR1 MDHEN and CDR2 SYDVKM. This CDR3 spans 14 amino acids. The V and J ends lost 5 bases and 1 base, in that order; junction bases with no gene match: 4. The CDR3 DNA reads as TGTGCCAGCAGTGTCGGACAGGTTAACTATGGCTACACCTTC. Its translation is CASSVGQVNYGYTF.

The V gene is TRBV18, the J gene TRBJ1-6; 10 bases are a match to TRBD1. The V gene's germline CDR1 is KGHSH and CDR2 LQKENI. Trimming at V came to 1 base and at J to 7 bases, leaving 10 bases not matched to a gene. The CDR3 length is 18 residues. The CDR3 region has the DNA TGTGCCAGCTCACCACTGGGAGCACGGGACAGGGGAAATTCACCCCTCCACTTT. This codes for CASSPLGARDRGNSPLHF.

This chain connects TRBV14 to TRBJ2-7; weak D call: TRBD2 (6 bases). The CDR3 covers 16 residues. Germline CDR1 SGHDN, CDR2 FVKESK. V was clipped by 1 base and J by 3 bases, with 16 bases between them. The CDR3 bases are TGTGCCAGCAGCCAAGGCCTAAATCCGGGAGTCTACGAGCAGTACTTC. Protein product: CASSQGLNPGVYEQYF.